These 24 T cell receptor beta chains originate from one sample sequenced in a study of blood T cell repertoires in COVID-19. Clones were sequenced by immunoSEQ multiplex PCR, and TCRdb holds only the in-frame ones, with some missing. Of approximately 440,000 clones listed, 70% to 90% are singletons. Sequencing was performed on peripheral blood. The receptor set was obtained from a woman aged 50 to 60 with COVID-19, enrolled during active disease.

This chain links TRBV10-1 with TRBJ2-2, with 8 bases matching TRBD2. The trim removed 2 bases at V and 7 bases at J, leaving 3 bases unmatched. Germline CDR1 and CDR2: WNHNN and SYGVQD (reference sequence). This CDR3 spans 14 amino acids. The CDR3 bases are TGCGCCAGCAGTGAGGAAGCGGGGGTCGGGGAGCTGTTTTTT. Amino acid sequence: CASSEEAGVGELFF.

Comment on this clone: Different DNA sequences within this sample yield the same CDR3. The chain links TRBV19 to TRBJ1-5, with 9 bases that match TRBD1. CDR3 length: 15 residues. Looked up from germline, CDR1 is LNHDA and CDR2 is SQIVND (reference sequence). Losses at the gene ends were 5 bases for V and 4 bases for J; bases not matched to a gene: 6. The CDR3 DNA reads TGTGCCAGTAGTGGGGGACAGGGAGGTAATCAGCCCCAGCATTTT. Protein: CASSGGQGGNQPQHF. Looking up the rest from reference TRBV19 and TRBJ1-5 gives the full variable domain: DGGITQSPKYLFRKEGQNVTLSCEQNLNHDAMYWYRQDPGQGLRLIYYSQIVNDFQKGDIAEGYSVSREKKESFPLTVTSAQKNPTAFYLCASSGGQGGNQPQHFGDGTRLSIL.

V and J are TRBV5-1 and TRBJ2-2; D is unclear. V was clipped by 0 bases and J by 4 bases, with 13 bases between them. CDR1 SGHRS and CDR2 YFSETQ come from the germline V gene. This CDR3 comprises 16 residues. CDR3 residues: CASSLVPGGLTGELFF. CDR3 nucleotide sequence: TGCGCCAGCAGCTTGGTTCCTGGCGGTCTCACCGGGGAGCTGTTTTTT.

The chain is built from TRBV19 and TRBJ2-2; D ambiguous. The CDR3 has 12 residues. Germline V CDR1 and CDR2: LNHDA, SQIVND (reference sequence). With 6 bases removed from V and 6 bases from J, the gap between germline ends came to 8 bases. Here the CDR3 DNA reads TGTGCCAGTAGCCCCCTTCCCGGGGAGCTGTTTTTT. Protein: CASSPLPGELFF.

V is TRBV7-2 and J is TRBJ1-2, with D unresolved. Germline CDR1 SGHTA, CDR2 FQGNSA. The CDR3 length is 13 residues. V was clipped by 2 bases and J by 3 bases, with 7 bases between them. CDR3 sequence: CASSLRHHYGYTF. CDR3 nucleotide sequence: TGTGCCAGCAGCTTAAGACACCACTATGGCTACACCTTC.

The chain joins TRBV19 to TRBJ1-4, with 9 positions matching TRBD1. The CDR3 has 14 amino acids. V trimming: 5 bases; J trimming: 7 bases; junction bases outside the gene matches: 5. In germline, CDR1 is LNHDA, CDR2 SQIVND (reference sequence). CDR3 region: CASSEGQGGEKLFF. In nucleotides, the CDR3 is TGTGCCAGTAGTGAGGGACAGGGAGGTGAAAAACTGTTTTTT.

The genes are TRBV5-6 and TRBJ1-2, with D possibly TRBD1 on 5 matching bases. V dropped 0 bases and J dropped 8 bases, with 14 bases sitting between them. The CDR3 sequence is 14 residues long. Germline V CDR1 and CDR2: SGHDT, YYEEEE. CDR3 nucleotides: TGTGCCAGCAGCTTGGTAAGCGGGGACGGCGGCTACACCTTC. Encoded protein: CASSLVSGDGGYTF.

The rearrangement joins TRBV6-5 to TRBJ2-1; TRBD1 is a possible D gene (6 bases). V lost 5 bases to trimming and J lost 8 bases, with 16 bases between them. Germline V gives CDR1 MNHEY, CDR2 SVGAGI. This CDR3 region has 14 residues. The CDR3 bases are TGTGCCAGCAGTCTCCACCTGGGGGCCGATGAGCAGTTCTTC. Its protein product is CASSLHLGADEQFF.

V usage is TRBV19 and J usage is TRBJ2-5; 8 bases agree with TRBD1. Germline V gene data show CDR1 as LNHDA and CDR2 as SQIVND (reference sequence). V lost 10 bases, J lost 4 bases, and 11 bases stayed unmatched. This CDR3 has 14 amino acids. Here the CDR3 DNA reads TGTGCCACTCAGCCTTCAGGGGGCCGAGAGACCCAGTACTTC. This translates into CATQPSGGRETQYF.

This clone was counted a single time. The rearrangement uses TRBV5-6 and TRBJ1-2, with D unresolved. The CDR3 is 14 amino acids. V was shortened by 7 bases and J by 2 bases, with 15 bases between the two germline ends. The V gene's germline CDR1 is SGHDT and CDR2 YYEEEE. CDR3 DNA sequence: TGTGCCAGCTCCTTAGAGGAATCGAACTATGGCTACACCTTC. Protein product: CASSLEESNYGYTF.

In this sample, this clone turned up once. V gene TRBV12-1 combines with J gene TRBJ2-4; TRBD2 was called by the table and not checked on the DNA. TRBV12-1 is an annotated pseudogene. The CDR3 extends over 16 amino acids. CDR3 protein: CASSHPNLVLLDIQYF. The CDR3, as DNA: TGTGCCAGCAGCCACCCGAACTTGGTACTCTTAGACATTCAGTACTTC.

This clone has just one count. This chain joins TRBV12-3 or TRBV12-4 and TRBJ2-7, with D unresolved. Trimming left V 5 bases short and J 9 bases short, with 17 bases between. The CDR3 contains 13 residues. The CDR3 is CASSRGPQQRQYF. The CDR3 DNA follows: TGTGCCAGCAGTCGTGGGCCCCAACAACGGCAGTACTTC.

This rearrangement joins TRBV20-1 to TRBJ2-1, with 7 bases identical to TRBD2. The V gene end was trimmed by 3 bases and the J gene end by 9 bases; junction bases not matched to a gene: 2. The germline V gene has CDR1 DFQATT and CDR2 SNEGSKA (reference sequence). There are 11 residues in the CDR3. The CDR3 nucleotides read TGCAGTGCTAGTGGGAGGGGTGAGCAGTTCTTC. Translated, it gives CSASGRGEQFF.

The chain uses TRBV7-3 and TRBJ2-3, with a tentative D call TRBD1 (5 bases). The germline V gene has CDR1 SGHTA and CDR2 FQGTGA. This CDR3 region has 15 residues. The ends were cut back, 4 bases at V and 3 bases at J, with 14 bases in the middle. The CDR3: CASSYSGAETDTQYF. CDR3 DNA sequence: TGTGCCAGCAGCTATTCTGGGGCCGAAACAGATACGCAGTATTTT.

This clone was counted a single time. The chain links TRBV5-1 to TRBJ1-2, with D unclear. The CDR3 consists of 16 residues. Germline assignment: CDR1 SGHRS and CDR2 YFSETQ. V was cut by 0 bases and J by 0 bases, with 12 bases left in between. Here the CDR3 reads CASSLDGLRANYGYTF. The CDR3 DNA follows: TGCGCCAGCAGCTTGGACGGACTGCGAGCTAACTATGGCTACACCTTC.

The V call is TRBV7-2, the J call TRBJ1-1; D is ambiguous. Germline values: CDR1 SGHTA, CDR2 FQGNSA. Between the trimmed V and J ends, which lost 4 bases and 4 bases, there was a span of 13 bases. This CDR3 comprises 14 residues. The CDR3 reads CASSSHSRTTEAFF. In DNA form, the CDR3 reads TGTGCCAGCAGCTCCCACTCGCGAACCACTGAAGCTTTCTTT. The variable domain in full, completed from reference TRBV7-2 and TRBJ1-1, reads GAGVSQSPSNKVTEKGKDVELRCDPISGHTALYWYRQSLGQGLEFLIYFQGNSAPDKSGLPSDRFSAERTGGSVSTLTIQRTQQEDSAVYLCASSSHSRTTEAFFGQGTRLTVV.

This clone was counted a few times. The chain carries TRBV6-1 and TRBJ1-2; no definite D call. V lost 3 bases and J lost 4, with 9 bases in between. The CDR3 is 13 amino acids. Germline CDR1 and CDR2: MNHNS and SASEGT. This CDR3 is CASSDGGGYGYTF. The CDR3 nucleotides read TGTGCCAGCAGTGACGGAGGAGGCTATGGCTACACCTTC.

The V call is TRBV5-6, the J call TRBJ2-1; TRBD2 might be the D (6 bases). The CDR3 spans 17 residues. Trimming removed 4 bases from V and 2 bases from J, with 19 bases in between. Germline V gene sequence: CDR1 SGHDT, CDR2 YYEEEE. The CDR3 region is CASSGGTQADPYNEQFF. The CDR3 DNA follows: TGTGCCAGCAGCGGCGGGACTCAAGCCGACCCCTACAATGAGCAGTTCTTC.

This chain uses TRBV12-3 or TRBV12-4 with TRBJ1-1, with 7 bases lining up with TRBD1. V lost 6 bases to trimming and J lost 4 bases; unmatched junction nucleotides: 5. There are 13 residues in the CDR3. CDR3 protein: CASRQGQATEAFF. CDR3 in DNA: TGTGCCAGCAGACAAGGACAGGCCACTGAAGCTTTCTTT.

The CDR3 loop reads CSVYREVGYTF. CDR3 nucleotides: TGCAGCGTCTACAGGGAAGTCGGCTACACCTTC. This chain connects TRBV29-1 to TRBJ1-2; maybe TRBD1 (6 bases). V lost 6 bases and J lost 8, with 13 bases in between. The CDR3 totals 11 residues. Germline lookup yields CDR1 SQVTM and CDR2 ANQGSEA.

V usage is TRBV2 and J usage is TRBJ2-3, with 12 bases identical to TRBD2. The CDR3 is 17 amino acids. The germline gives CDR1 SNHLY, CDR2 FYNNEI. V was clipped by 3 bases and J by 3 bases; unmatched bases: 7. DNA of the CDR3: TGTGCCAGCAGTGACCCTAGCGGGGGGGCGGGAACAGATACGCAGTATTTT. Amino acid sequence: CASSDPSGGAGTDTQYF.

This clone was detected only a few times. The V call is TRBV10-3, the J call TRBJ1-6, with a weak D call TRBD1 (5 bases). The CDR3 extends over 14 amino acids. Germline values: CDR1 ENHRY, CDR2 SYGVKD. V lost 11 bases and J lost 0, with 11 bases in between. CDR3 in amino acids: CASREDSYNSPLHF. The CDR3 nucleotides are TGTGCCTCCAGGGAGGACTCCTATAATTCACCCCTCCACTTT.

This chain uses TRBV29-1 with TRBJ2-1, with 8 bases fitting TRBD1. Trimming took 4 bases from V and 6 from J; bases not matched to a gene: 8. CDR1 is SQVTM, CDR2 ANQGSEA, per germline. The CDR3 is made up of 14 amino acids. The CDR3 region has the DNA TGCAGCGTTGGGGGGAGGACAGGGAGCAATGAGCAGTTCTTC. Its protein is CSVGGRTGSNEQFF.

The V gene is TRBV5-1, the J gene TRBJ2-1; 15 bases are shared with TRBD2. Germline-derived CDR1 and CDR2 are SGHRS and YFSETQ. The CDR3 has 16 amino acids. With V trimmed by 4 bases and J by 4 bases, 3 bases remained unmatched. As DNA, the CDR3 is TGCGCCAGCAGCCCGGGGACTAGCGGGGGGTACAATGAGCAGTTCTTC. This translates into CASSPGTSGGYNEQFF.